This T cell receptor (beta chain) emerged from a study of shared clonotypes between healthy human individuals. Study-level information: Researchers assigned three CD4 naive, three CD4 memory, two CD8 naive and one CD8 memory plate to each donor.

Naive-designated CD8 cells lacked CD45RO, were positively enriched for CCR7, and omitted terminally differentiated effector memory CD45RA+ cells. Overall study results and limits: When naive CD4 clonotypes were compared across a few donors, about 4.8% were shared.

Some 27,000 T cell genomes, or roughly 200 ng DNA, went into the sorted-subset replicate PCRs. The assay was immunoSEQ multiplex PCR, and TCRdb's table has in-frame clones only and misses some. The sample consists of approximately 2,200,000 clones, about 93% of them appearing once. With regard to this clone: Its cognate antigen is unknown.

Per germline, CDR1 LNHDA and CDR2 SQIVND (reference sequence). The ends lost 1 base at V and 4 bases at J; junction bases unmatched: 2. This CDR3 is 16 amino acids long. Specimen: naive CD8+ T cells from PBMCs. The clonotype was recovered from a man aged 18 to 35 in good health. Some clones in this sample may be carry-over from other donors' samples. The rearrangement joins TRBV19 to TRBJ2-1; TRBD1 matches 12 bases. The CDR3 reads CASSIGDRGLYNEQFF. The DNA for the CDR3 is TGTGCCAGTAGTATAGGGGACAGGGGGCTATACAATGAGCAGTTCTTC.